This is a list of T cell receptor beta chains from one sample in a study of blood T cells in healthy people across ages. TCRdb redid the calling of the 5' RACE reads with MiXCR, one entry per CDR3 protein. This sample has over a million distinct CDR3 sequences, with around 45% found just once. Material: blood. These receptors came from a woman aged 60-75 years in good health. Each CDR3 is given with its conserved first and last residue. Fields, in order: clone size, D gene, J gene, V gene, CDR3 DNA, CDR3 protein. A D gene is named only where the DNA matches it firmly. Size tells how often a clone was seen (once, few, many) or the class of an expanded clone, and some rows leave it out.

clone_size: -; d_call: TRBD2; j_call: TRBJ2-3; v_call: TRBV5-1; cdr3_nt: TGCGCCAGCAGCTTGGGGCTTCGCGGGAGACCCCCAGATACGCAGTATTTT; cdr3_aa: CASSLGLRGRPPDTQYF
clone_size: -; d_call: -; j_call: TRBJ1-3; v_call: TRBV20-1; cdr3_nt: TGCAGTGCTCCCTCTAGAGGGGCAGGAAACACCATATATTTT; cdr3_aa: CSAPSRGAGNTIYF
clone_size: -; d_call: -; j_call: TRBJ2-3; v_call: TRBV27; cdr3_nt: TGTGCCAGCAGCCTTATGCGACAGGCACTGAGCACAGATACGCAGTATTTT; cdr3_aa: CASSLMRQALSTDTQYF
clone_size: -; d_call: -; j_call: TRBJ2-2; v_call: TRBV9; cdr3_nt: TGTGCCAGCAGCGGTTCGTGGTCCGGGGAGCTGTTTTTT; cdr3_aa: CASSGSWSGELFF
clone_size: few; d_call: -; j_call: TRBJ1-2; v_call: TRBV4-1; cdr3_nt: TGCGCCAGCAGCCAAGACCAGGGCCCTAACTATGGCTACACCTTC; cdr3_aa: CASSQDQGPNYGYTF
clone_size: -; d_call: TRBD1; j_call: TRBJ2-7; v_call: TRBV2; cdr3_nt: TGTGCCAGCAAACTGACAGGGCTGCTCTACGAGCAGTACTTC; cdr3_aa: CASKLTGLLYEQYF
clone_size: few; d_call: -; j_call: TRBJ2-3; v_call: TRBV5-1; cdr3_nt: TGCGCCAGCAGCTTCGACCAGGGCACAGATACGCAGTATTTT; cdr3_aa: CASSFDQGTDTQYF
clone_size: -; d_call: TRBD2; j_call: TRBJ2-3; v_call: TRBV11-2; cdr3_nt: TGTGCCAGCAGCTTAATCCCGGGACTAGGAGGAGATACGCAGTATTTT; cdr3_aa: CASSLIPGLGGDTQYF
clone_size: -; d_call: -; j_call: TRBJ2-7; v_call: TRBV20-1; cdr3_nt: TGCAGTGCTCTGGACCAAACCTACGAGCAGTACTTC; cdr3_aa: CSALDQTYEQYF
clone_size: few; d_call: TRBD2; j_call: TRBJ2-4; v_call: TRBV14; cdr3_nt: TGTGCCAGCAGCCAAACCGGGACTAGCGCCCGCGACATTCAGTACTTC; cdr3_aa: CASSQTGTSARDIQYF
clone_size: few; d_call: -; j_call: TRBJ2-1; v_call: TRBV2; cdr3_nt: TGTGCCAGCAGTGAAGCAGGCTCCGGTGAGCAGTTCTTC; cdr3_aa: CASSEAGSGEQFF
clone_size: -; d_call: TRBD1; j_call: TRBJ2-7; v_call: TRBV5-1; cdr3_nt: TGCGCCAGCAGCCGCCGGGACAGGGGAAACTACGAGCAGTACTTC; cdr3_aa: CASSRRDRGNYEQYF
clone_size: many; d_call: -; j_call: TRBJ1-6; v_call: TRBV27; cdr3_nt: TGTGCCAGCAGTTTGGCCAGGGATAATTCACCCCTCCACTTT; cdr3_aa: CASSLARDNSPLHF
clone_size: -; d_call: -; j_call: TRBJ2-1; v_call: TRBV5-1; cdr3_nt: TGCGCCAGCATCTTGGCCCTAGAGTCTCGGGAGCAGTTCTTC; cdr3_aa: CASILALESREQFF
clone_size: -; d_call: TRBD1; j_call: TRBJ1-2; v_call: TRBV10-2; cdr3_nt: TGCGCCAGCAATCAGGGGACAGGGGACGGCTACACCTTC; cdr3_aa: CASNQGTGDGYTF
clone_size: few; d_call: TRBD1; j_call: TRBJ1-2; v_call: TRBV7-8; cdr3_nt: TGTGCCAGCAGCCTTGGGACAGGGGGTAACTATGGCTACACCTTC; cdr3_aa: CASSLGTGGNYGYTF
clone_size: -; d_call: -; j_call: TRBJ2-7; v_call: TRBV11-2; cdr3_nt: TGTGCCAGCAGCTCACCCCGCAGGGATCCTTTTGGGCAGTACTTC; cdr3_aa: CASSSPRRDPFGQYF
clone_size: -; d_call: TRBD1; j_call: TRBJ2-5; v_call: TRBV5-1; cdr3_nt: TGCGCCAGCAGCCCCACTCCAGGACAGGGTTTGACCCAGTACTTC; cdr3_aa: CASSPTPGQGLTQYF
clone_size: -; d_call: -; j_call: TRBJ2-3; v_call: TRBV7-3; cdr3_nt: TGTGCCAGCAGCTCCCCGTACACAGATACGCAGTATTTT; cdr3_aa: CASSSPYTDTQYF
clone_size: -; d_call: TRBD1; j_call: TRBJ2-5; v_call: TRBV7-2; cdr3_nt: TGTGCCAGCAGCTTAGGGGACAGGGGCGCGGCTGAGACCCAGTACTTC; cdr3_aa: CASSLGDRGAAETQYF
clone_size: few; d_call: -; j_call: TRBJ2-1; v_call: TRBV29-1; cdr3_nt: TGCAGCCCTACCCTTAGTAGAGGGGCCTACAATGAGCAGTTCTTC; cdr3_aa: CSPTLSRGAYNEQFF
clone_size: few; d_call: -; j_call: TRBJ2-1; v_call: TRBV25-1; cdr3_nt: TGTGCCAGCAGTGATGATTGGGATTCAAGAGTTGAGCAGTTCTTC; cdr3_aa: CASSDDWDSRVEQFF
clone_size: -; d_call: TRBD1; j_call: TRBJ2-3; v_call: TRBV9; cdr3_nt: TGTGCCAGCAGCGGGACAGGGTCTAGCACAGATACGCAGTATTTT; cdr3_aa: CASSGTGSSTDTQYF
clone_size: -; d_call: -; j_call: TRBJ1-2; v_call: TRBV5-1; cdr3_nt: TGCGCCAGCAGCTTGGTTGGCGAGTTAAGCTATGGCTACACCTTC; cdr3_aa: CASSLVGELSYGYTF
clone_size: -; d_call: -; j_call: TRBJ2-5; v_call: TRBV30; cdr3_nt: TGTGCCTGGAGTCCGGCAGGGGGGGAGACCCAGTACTTC; cdr3_aa: CAWSPAGGETQYF
clone_size: -; d_call: TRBD1; j_call: TRBJ1-6; v_call: TRBV20-1; cdr3_nt: TGCAGTGCTCCATCGGGACAGGGATGGTCACCCCTCCACTTT; cdr3_aa: CSAPSGQGWSPLHF
clone_size: -; d_call: -; j_call: TRBJ1-4; v_call: TRBV5-5; cdr3_nt: TGTGCCAGCAGCTTGGATGAGGAAAAACTGTTTTTT; cdr3_aa: CASSLDEEKLFF
clone_size: -; d_call: -; j_call: TRBJ2-1; v_call: TRBV5-6; cdr3_nt: TGTGCCAGCAGCTTGACGGCGGGTTACAATGAGCAGTTCTTC; cdr3_aa: CASSLTAGYNEQFF
clone_size: -; d_call: TRBD1; j_call: TRBJ2-3; v_call: TRBV20-1; cdr3_nt: TGCAGTGCTAGCCAGGGGGCGATGGGAGATACGCAGTATTTT; cdr3_aa: CSASQGAMGDTQYF
clone_size: -; d_call: -; j_call: TRBJ2-3; v_call: TRBV15; cdr3_nt: TGTGCCACCAGCATCCGCGGGGCACCGCCTAGCACAGATACGCAGTATTTT; cdr3_aa: CATSIRGAPPSTDTQYF
clone_size: few; d_call: TRBD1; j_call: TRBJ2-5; v_call: TRBV7-7; cdr3_nt: TGTGCCAGCAGCCCGGGACAGGGATCAGAGACCCAGTACTTC; cdr3_aa: CASSPGQGSETQYF
clone_size: -; d_call: -; j_call: TRBJ2-7; v_call: TRBV7-8; cdr3_nt: TGTGCCAGCAGCCCCGCCGTCGGGAGCTCCTACAATGAGCAGTACTTC; cdr3_aa: CASSPAVGSSYNEQYF
clone_size: -; d_call: -; j_call: TRBJ1-1; v_call: TRBV9; cdr3_nt: TGTGCCAGCAGCGTACAGGCGGCAAACACTGAAGCTTTCTTT; cdr3_aa: CASSVQAANTEAFF
clone_size: few; d_call: TRBD2; j_call: TRBJ2-1; v_call: TRBV12-3/TRBV12-4; cdr3_nt: TGTGCCAGCAGCCCTAGCGGAGGCCCGACTGAGCAGTTCTTC; cdr3_aa: CASSPSGGPTEQFF